The rows below give T cell receptor beta chains drawn from one sample of a study of blood T cells in healthy people across ages. TCRdb reanalysed the 5' RACE reads using MiXCR and keeps one entry per CDR3 protein. The sample lists some 880,000 distinct CDR3 sequences, under 40% seen once, with 13% in the top ten. Sequenced sample: blood. These receptors were taken from a man between 18 and 29 years old in good health. Both conserved end residues are part of each CDR3. D genes are given only for firm matches. Only some rows state a clone size, as once, few, many or a class for expanded clones.

clone size,J gene,V gene,D gene,CDR3 protein,CDR3 DNA
.,TRBJ1-1,TRBV10-2,.,CASSESSRGKTEAFF,TGCGCCAGCAGTGAGTCTAGCAGGGGTAAAACTGAAGCTTTCTTT
few,TRBJ2-5,TRBV4-1,.,CASSLTVGETQYF,TGCGCCAGCAGCCTCACAGTGGGAGAGACCCAGTACTTC
.,TRBJ1-1,TRBV9,TRBD1,CASSEAGGGTEAFF,TGTGCCAGCAGCGAGGCAGGGGGCGGCACTGAAGCTTTCTTT
few,TRBJ1-4,TRBV7-2,.,CASSPRVATNEKLFF,TGTGCCAGCAGCCCTAGGGTAGCAACTAATGAAAAACTGTTTTTT
few,TRBJ1-2,TRBV5-8,.,CASSLADRYNYGYTF,TGTGCCAGCAGCTTGGCCGACAGGTACAACTATGGCTACACCTTC
few,TRBJ1-6,TRBV7-2,.,CASSLRQFNSPLHF,TGTGCCAGCAGCTTAAGACAATTTAATTCACCCCTCCACTTT
.,TRBJ2-5,TRBV28,TRBD2,CASAAWTSEETQYF,TGTGCCAGCGCCGCCTGGACTAGCGAGGAGACCCAGTACTTC
.,TRBJ2-1,TRBV5-5,.,CASSPAVYEQFF,TGTGCCAGCAGCCCGGCGGTCTATGAGCAGTTCTTC
few,TRBJ1-2,TRBV6-5,TRBD1,CASSETGRDYTF,TGTGCCAGCAGCGAGACAGGGAGGGACTACACCTTC
.,TRBJ1-1,TRBV2,.,CASRGDTSSSEAFF,TGTGCCAGCAGGGGGGACACCTCTAGCTCTGAAGCTTTCTTT
.,TRBJ2-3,TRBV6-4,TRBD2,CASSDEAGGPSDTQYF,TGTGCCAGCAGTGACGAGGCGGGAGGGCCATCAGATACGCAGTATTTT
few,TRBJ1-1,TRBV29-1,.,CSVAAGPNTEAFF,TGCAGCGTTGCGGCAGGTCCGAACACTGAAGCTTTCTTT
many,TRBJ2-3,TRBV7-2,.,CASSLSLRASSTDTQYF,TGTGCCAGCAGCTTGTCACTTCGGGCTAGTAGCACAGATACGCAGTATTTT
few,TRBJ2-5,TRBV20-1,.,CSATPSHRPETQYF,TGCAGTGCTACCCCTAGTCACCGTCCGGAGACCCAGTACTTC
few,TRBJ2-7,TRBV6-1,.,CASGRDSGYEQYF,TGTGCCAGCGGCCGAGACTCCGGCTACGAGCAGTACTTC
few,TRBJ1-5,TRBV10-3,.,CAISESYRHNQPQHF,TGTGCCATCAGTGAGTCGTACAGACACAATCAGCCCCAGCATTTT
.,TRBJ2-7,TRBV29-1,.,CSVASTYYEQYF,TGCAGCGTTGCCAGCACTTACTACGAGCAGTACTTC
.,TRBJ2-7,TRBV7-9,TRBD2,CASSPTEPGLAAHNEQYF,TGTGCCAGCAGCCCAACAGAACCGGGACTAGCGGCCCACAATGAGCAGTACTTC
.,TRBJ1-5,TRBV3-1,.,CASSVSGSNQPQHF,TGTGCCAGCAGCGTGAGTGGGAGCAATCAGCCCCAGCATTTT
.,TRBJ1-1,TRBV6-5,.,CASSHGRGNTEAFF,TGTGCCAGCAGCCACGGAAGGGGGAACACTGAAGCTTTCTTT
.,TRBJ1-1,TRBV29-1,.,CSVDGGGFSNTEAFF,TGCAGCGTTGACGGGGGCGGTTTTTCGAACACTGAAGCTTTCTTT
.,TRBJ2-1,TRBV5-1,.,CASSYSRTRYNEQFF,TGCGCCAGCAGCTACAGTAGGACTCGCTACAATGAGCAGTTCTTC
.,TRBJ2-7,TRBV5-5,.,CASSVYGGPVAQYF,TGTGCCAGCAGCGTGTACGGGGGTCCGGTGGCCCAGTACTTC
few,TRBJ2-1,TRBV13,TRBD2,CASSKRLAGVRVREQFF,TGTGCCAGCAGCAAACGACTAGCGGGCGTACGGGTCCGTGAGCAGTTCTTC
.,TRBJ2-2,TRBV6-6,.,CASSYPNREDSGELFF,TGTGCCAGCAGTTACCCGAACAGGGAAGATAGCGGGGAGCTGTTTTTT
few,TRBJ2-5,TRBV7-2,.,CASSMGGRGYQETQYF,TGTGCCAGCTCAATGGGGGGGCGGGGGTACCAAGAGACCCAGTACTTC
.,TRBJ1-1,TRBV25-1,TRBD1,CASMGTGVTEAFF,TGTGCCAGCATGGGGACAGGGGTTACTGAAGCTTTCTTT
.,TRBJ2-3,TRBV7-3,TRBD1,CASSPGDRTDTQYF,TGTGCCAGCAGCCCGGGGGACAGGACAGATACGCAGTATTTT
.,TRBJ1-1,TRBV7-2,TRBD1,CASSTQTTGTGTMNTEAFF,TGTGCCAGCAGCACCCAGACAACCGGGACAGGTACGATGAACACTGAAGCTTTCTTT
.,TRBJ2-5,TRBV20-1,.,CSARDSDKQETQYF,TGCAGTGCTAGAGATAGTGACAAGCAAGAGACCCAGTACTTC
few,TRBJ1-1,TRBV12-3/TRBV12-4,.,CASSSGTREAFF,TGTGCCAGCAGTTCCGGGACCAGAGAAGCTTTCTTT
.,TRBJ1-4,TRBV4-3,.,CASSQGPGRNEELFF,TGCGCCAGCAGCCAGGGCCCCGGACGTAATGAAGAACTGTTTTTT
few,TRBJ1-1,TRBV9,TRBD1,CASSAGQGATEAFF,TGTGCCAGCAGCGCGGGACAGGGGGCCACTGAAGCTTTCTTT
few,TRBJ2-1,TRBV28,TRBD1,CASSLLTGGSYNEQFF,TGTGCCAGCAGTTTACTTACAGGGGGCTCCTACAATGAGCAGTTCTTC
few,TRBJ2-3,TRBV15,.,CATSREIGTTDTQYF,TGTGCCACCAGCAGAGAGATAGGAACCACAGATACGCAGTATTTT
.,TRBJ2-1,TRBV6-6,.,CASSPGAGEQFF,TGTGCCAGCAGTCCAGGGGCCGGCGAGCAGTTCTTC
.,TRBJ2-2,TRBV7-9,TRBD2,CASTHWASGGKAENTGELFF,TGTGCCAGCACCCACTGGGCTAGCGGGGGAAAGGCCGAGAACACCGGGGAGCTGTTTTTT
few,TRBJ2-5,TRBV6-5,.,CASSYSRGRLYF,TGTGCCAGCAGTTACTCCAGGGGCCGGCTGTACTTC
.,TRBJ1-2,TRBV4-3,.,CASSQDHKKRDYGYTF,TGCGCCAGCAGCCAAGATCACAAAAAAAGGGACTATGGCTACACCTTC
few,TRBJ1-1,TRBV6-5,.,CASSWTSQSLNTEAFF,TGTGCCAGCAGCTGGACATCCCAATCTCTGAACACTGAAGCTTTCTTT
.,TRBJ1-2,TRBV12-3/TRBV12-4,.,CASSVRAGYGYTF,TGTGCCAGCAGTGTTCGGGCTGGCTATGGCTACACCTTC
once,TRBJ1-6,TRBV6-1,.,CASSEDLRPLHF,TGTGCCAGCAGTGAAGACCTACGACCCCTCCACTTT
.,TRBJ1-1,TRBV5-1,.,CASSSSSRTEAFF,TGCGCCAGCAGTTCATCCTCGAGGACTGAAGCTTTCTTT
.,TRBJ1-1,TRBV29-1,.,CSVEIPGQRLAEAFF,TGCAGCGTTGAAATCCCCGGCCAGAGGTTGGCTGAAGCTTTCTTT
many,TRBJ2-1,TRBV20-1,.,CSARGGAGELNEQFF,TGCAGTGCTAGAGGGGGGGCGGGGGAGTTAAATGAGCAGTTCTTC